Shown below are 21 T cell receptor beta chains from a single sample sequenced in a study of CD8 T cells in ankylosing spondylitis. TCRdb itself ran the 5' RACE reads through MiXCR, one entry per CDR3 protein. The table shows 270,000 or so distinct CDR3 sequences, with approximately 20% occurring only once. The sample consisted of blood, either unsorted or a sorted T cell fraction (not recorded which). Every receptor here comes from a male donor with ankylosing spondylitis or in good health (not recorded which).

The rearrangement links TRBV10-3 to TRBJ2-3, with 12 bases identical to TRBD2. The germline V gene has CDR1 ENHRY and CDR2 SYGVKD. V was clipped by 0 bases and J by 1 base; unmatched bases: 5. The CDR3 length is 18 residues. CDR3 bases: TGTGCCATCAGTGAGTCTCGGACTAGCGGGACCCGCACAGATACGCAGTATTTT. This sequence encodes CAISESRTSGTRTDTQYF.

The CDR3 region is CASSLGLDRDLNTEAFF. The CDR3 DNA sequence: TGTGCCAGCAGCTTAGGACTAGACAGGGACCTGAACACTGAAGCTTTCTTT. This chain links TRBV7-6 with TRBJ1-1; 7 bases are shared with TRBD1. The germline V gene encodes CDR1 SGHVS and CDR2 FNYEAQ. After removal of 1 base from V and 0 bases from J, the junction contained 8 bases not matched to a gene. This CDR3 region has 17 residues.

This clonotype was observed a few times. The rearrangement joins TRBV25-1 to TRBJ2-5; possible D gene TRBD2, 6 bases. The V gene lost 3 bases and the J gene lost 3 bases, with 8 bases spanning the gap. The CDR3 length is 13 residues. The germline gives CDR1 MGHDK, CDR2 SYGVNS. The CDR3 region is CASSDWGEETQYF. CDR3 nucleotides: TGTGCCAGCAGTGATTGGGGGGAAGAGACCCAGTACTTC.

This clonotype has more than one count but fewer than ten. The chain combines TRBV6-5 with TRBJ2-1; D might be TRBD2 (6 bases). This CDR3 contains 15 residues. The germline gives CDR1 MNHEY, CDR2 SVGAGI. V gave up 8 bases and J gave up 5 bases, with 19 bases separating them. The CDR3 DNA reads TGTGCCAGCCACGTTAACGGGAGACCTCACAATGAGCAGTTCTTC. It is translated as CASHVNGRPHNEQFF.

This clonotype was picked up many times. J is TRBJ2-7 and V is TRBV6-1; D gene ambiguous. The germline V gene has CDR1 MNHNS and CDR2 SASEGT. This CDR3 comprises 13 residues. V lost 7 bases, J lost 6 bases, and 16 bases lay in between. CDR3 sequence (DNA): TGTGCCAGCAACATCGATCCCGGTACCGAGCAGTACTTC. This gives the protein CASNIDPGTEQYF.

This clonotype was counted a few times. The V and J genes are TRBV3-1 and TRBJ2-1; D ambiguous. V lost 1 base and J lost 7, with 5 bases in between. Looked up from germline, CDR1 is LGHDT and CDR2 is YNNKEL (reference sequence). This CDR3 has 12 residues. In DNA, the CDR3 is TGTGCCAGCAGCCAAGTGCGGAATGAGCAGTTCTTC. Encoded protein: CASSQVRNEQFF.

This clonotype came up many times. V is TRBV4-3 and J is TRBJ2-3, with a weak D call TRBD2 (6 bases). Germline CDR1 and CDR2: LGHNA and YSLEER. This CDR3 is built from 17 residues. Trimming stripped 2 bases from V and 0 bases from J, with 15 bases between. The CDR3 DNA is TGCGCCAGCAGCCAAACCTTCCTCGCGGGGAGCACAGATACGCAGTATTTT. Translating it yields CASSQTFLAGSTDTQYF.

This clonotype was counted only a few times. The chain has TRBV29-1 and TRBJ2-7, with TRBD2 as a possible D gene (6 bases). CDR3 length: 14 residues. Trimming left V 4 bases short and J 3 bases short, with 16 bases between. Germline V lookup: CDR1 SQVTM, CDR2 ANQGSEA. This CDR3 reads CSVAGTARDYEQYF. DNA for the CDR3: TGCAGCGTTGCCGGGACTGCGAGGGACTACGAGCAGTACTTC.

This clonotype was counted a single time. One base away lies a much larger clone, so this may be a sequencing read error. The chain has TRBV7-6 and TRBJ2-2, with 9 bases fitting TRBD2. The length of the CDR3 is 17 residues. CDR1 SGHVS and CDR2 FNYEAQ come from the germline V gene. This CDR3 is CVSSLFGGRARTGELFF. The CDR3 DNA reads as TGTGTCAGCAGCTTGTTCGGCGGGAGGGCCCGGACCGGGGAGCTGTTTTTT.

This sequence joins TRBV4-1 and TRBJ2-2; 7 positions match TRBD2. The CDR3 length is 16 residues. Germline CDR1 and CDR2: MGHRA and YSYEKL. Trimming at V came to 0 bases and at J to 5 bases, leaving 6 bases not matched to a gene. The chain's CDR3 is CASSQELGLYTGELFF. The CDR3 bases are TGCGCCAGCAGCCAAGAATTGGGACTATATACCGGGGAGCTGTTTTTT.

The gene calls are TRBV7-9 and TRBJ2-1, with 7 bases aligning to TRBD2. Germline CDR1 is SEHNR and CDR2 is FQNEAQ (reference sequence). CDR3 size: 13 residues. Trimming removed 5 bases from V and 6 bases from J; junction bases left unmatched: 4. CDR3 nucleotides: TGTGCCAGCAGCCCGGCTAGCGGCAATGAGCAGTTCTTC. The encoded protein is CASSPASGNEQFF. Combining the CDR3 with reference TRBV7-9 and TRBJ2-1 gives the whole variable domain DTGVSQNPRHKITKRGQNVTFRCDPISEHNRLYWYRQTLGQGPEFLTYFQNEAQLEKSRLLSDRFSAERPKGSFSTLEIQRTEQGDSAMYLCASSPASGNEQFFGPGTRLTVL.

This clonotype was seen just once. The chain is built from TRBV6-2 or TRBV6-3 and TRBJ2-7; D is undetermined. The CDR3 spans 13 residues. CDR1 and CDR2 (germline): MNHEY, SVGEGT. Between the trimmed V and J ends, which lost 2 bases and 5 bases, there was a span of 10 bases. CDR3 sequence (DNA): TGTGCCAGCAGTTACGTCTCTCCGGACGAGCAGTACTTC. Amino acids: CASSYVSPDEQYF.

The chain joins TRBV25-1 to TRBJ1-6; no reliable D call. The V gene's germline CDR1 is MGHDK and CDR2 SYGVNS. V was clipped by 3 bases and J by 9 bases, with 15 bases between them. This CDR3 spans 15 amino acids. The CDR3 sequence: CASSDGYEGGSPLHF. CDR3 sequence (DNA): TGTGCCAGCAGTGATGGGTATGAGGGTGGTTCACCCCTCCACTTT.

This clonotype was detected only a few times. The chain is built from TRBV6-5 and TRBJ2-1, with TRBD2 as a possible D gene (5 bases). This CDR3 has 13 residues. Germline lookup yields CDR1 MNHEY and CDR2 SVGAGI. The ends were cut back, 5 bases at V and 8 bases at J, with 13 bases in the middle. The CDR3: CASSLLTRDEQFF. The DNA of the CDR3 is TGTGCCAGCAGTCTACTTACGCGGGATGAGCAGTTCTTC.

This clonotype was seen more than once but under ten times. V gene TRBV20-1 combines with J gene TRBJ1-1; D is uncertain. Germline CDR1 and CDR2: DFQATT and SNEGSKA (reference sequence). This CDR3 contains 15 residues. Trimming shortened V by 1 base and J by 0 bases, and 12 bases separated the two germline ends. Here the CDR3 reads CSARAYKSMNTEAFF. In nucleotides, the CDR3 is TGCAGTGCTAGAGCTTATAAGTCCATGAACACTGAAGCTTTCTTT.

In this sample, this clonotype turned up a few times. This chain uses TRBV12-3 or TRBV12-4 with TRBJ1-6; D gene ambiguous. This CDR3 has 15 amino acids. Trimming cost V 3 bases and J 1 base, with 7 bases left between them. Here the CDR3 DNA reads TGTGCCAGCAGTTTCGGGGAATCCTATAATTCACCCCTCCACTTT. Amino acid sequence: CASSFGESYNSPLHF.

The chain employs TRBV29-1 and TRBJ2-3; 11 nucleotides line up with TRBD2. The junction had 6 bases not matched to a gene; V was cut back by 7 bases and J by 0 bases. CDR1 SQVTM and CDR2 ANQGSEA come from the germline V gene. The CDR3 sequence is 15 residues long. The CDR3 DNA is TGCAGCGCCGAGGGGACTAGCGGAAGCACAGATACGCAGTATTTT. This encodes CSAEGTSGSTDTQYF.

This clonotype was detected a few times. The rearrangement joins TRBV6-5 to TRBJ2-1; TRBD1 matches 8 bases. The CDR3 has 15 amino acids. Germline-derived CDR1 and CDR2 are MNHEY and SVGAGI. V was clipped by 2 bases and J by 3 bases; unmatched bases: 3. This CDR3 reads CASSYQGQVYNEQFF. The CDR3 region has the DNA TGTGCCAGCAGTTACCAGGGACAGGTCTACAATGAGCAGTTCTTC.

This clonotype was counted a single time. CDR3 bases: TGTGCCACCAGCAGGGAGACTAGCGGGACCGCCTCCGAGCAGTACTTC. As protein: CATSRETSGTASEQYF. The chain joins TRBV15 to TRBJ2-7; TRBD2 aligns across 11 bases. From germline, CDR1 is LNHNV and CDR2 YYDKDF (reference sequence). The V gene end was trimmed by 3 bases and the J gene end by 6 bases; junction bases not matched to a gene: 10. The CDR3 extends over 16 amino acids.

A few counts support this clonotype. The chain is built from TRBV7-9 and TRBJ2-7, with 7 bases fitting TRBD2. The CDR3 spans 13 residues. Germline CDR1 and CDR2: SEHNR and FQNEAQ (reference sequence). The ends lost 7 bases at V and 4 bases at J; junction bases unmatched: 7. CDR3: CASTKRGDYEQYF. As DNA, the CDR3 is TGTGCCAGCACCAAACGGGGGGATTACGAGCAGTACTTC.

The J gene is TRBJ2-7, the V gene TRBV5-4; 11 bases map to TRBD1. The trim removed 3 bases at V and 5 bases at J, leaving 7 bases unmatched. From germline, CDR1 is SGHNT and CDR2 YYREEE (reference sequence). The CDR3 runs 15 residues. The CDR3 sequence: CASSYPGQGVHEQYF. CDR3 nucleotides: TGTGCCAGCAGCTACCCGGGACAGGGGGTGCACGAGCAGTACTTC.